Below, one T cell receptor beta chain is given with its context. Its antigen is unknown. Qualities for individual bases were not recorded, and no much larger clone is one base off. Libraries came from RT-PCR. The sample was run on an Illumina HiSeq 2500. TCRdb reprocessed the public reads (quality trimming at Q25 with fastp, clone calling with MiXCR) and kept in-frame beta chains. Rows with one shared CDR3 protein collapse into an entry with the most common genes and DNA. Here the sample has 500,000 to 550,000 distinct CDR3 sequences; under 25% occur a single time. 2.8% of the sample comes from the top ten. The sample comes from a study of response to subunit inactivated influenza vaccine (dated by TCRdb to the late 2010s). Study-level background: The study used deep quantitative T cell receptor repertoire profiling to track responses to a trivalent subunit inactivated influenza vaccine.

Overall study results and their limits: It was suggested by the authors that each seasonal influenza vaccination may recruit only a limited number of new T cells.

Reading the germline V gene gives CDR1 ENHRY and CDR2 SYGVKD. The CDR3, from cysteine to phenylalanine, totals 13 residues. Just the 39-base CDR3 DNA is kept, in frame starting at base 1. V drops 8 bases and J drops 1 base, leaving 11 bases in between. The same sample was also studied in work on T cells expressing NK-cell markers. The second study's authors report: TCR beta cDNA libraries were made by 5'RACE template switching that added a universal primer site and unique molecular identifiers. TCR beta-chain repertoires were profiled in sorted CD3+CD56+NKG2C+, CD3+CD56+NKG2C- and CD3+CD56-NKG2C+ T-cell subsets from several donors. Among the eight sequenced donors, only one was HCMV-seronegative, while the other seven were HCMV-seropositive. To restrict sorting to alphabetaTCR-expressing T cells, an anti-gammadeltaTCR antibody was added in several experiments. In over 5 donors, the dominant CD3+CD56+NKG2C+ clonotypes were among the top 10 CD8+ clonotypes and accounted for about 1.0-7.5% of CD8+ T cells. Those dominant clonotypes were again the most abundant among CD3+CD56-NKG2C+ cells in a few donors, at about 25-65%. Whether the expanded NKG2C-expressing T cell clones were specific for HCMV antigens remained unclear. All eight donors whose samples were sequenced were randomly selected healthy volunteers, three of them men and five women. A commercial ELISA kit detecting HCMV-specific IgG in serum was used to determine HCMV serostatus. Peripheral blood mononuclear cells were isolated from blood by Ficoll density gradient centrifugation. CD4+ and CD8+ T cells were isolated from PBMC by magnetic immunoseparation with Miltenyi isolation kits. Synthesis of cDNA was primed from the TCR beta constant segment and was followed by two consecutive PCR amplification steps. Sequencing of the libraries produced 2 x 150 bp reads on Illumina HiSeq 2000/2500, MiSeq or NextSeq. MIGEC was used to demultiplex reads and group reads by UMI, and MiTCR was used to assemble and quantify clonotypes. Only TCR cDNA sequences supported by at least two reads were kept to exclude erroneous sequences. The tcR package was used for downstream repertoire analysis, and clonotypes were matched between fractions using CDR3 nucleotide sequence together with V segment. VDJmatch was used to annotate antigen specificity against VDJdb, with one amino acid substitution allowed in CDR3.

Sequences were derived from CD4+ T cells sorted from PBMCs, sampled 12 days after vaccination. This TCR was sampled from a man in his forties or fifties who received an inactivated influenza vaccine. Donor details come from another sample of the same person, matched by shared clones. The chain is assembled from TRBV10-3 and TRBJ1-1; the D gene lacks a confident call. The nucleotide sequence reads TGTGCCATCCGGGGAGGCCCGAACACTGAAGCTTTCTTT. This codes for CAIRGGPNTEAFF.